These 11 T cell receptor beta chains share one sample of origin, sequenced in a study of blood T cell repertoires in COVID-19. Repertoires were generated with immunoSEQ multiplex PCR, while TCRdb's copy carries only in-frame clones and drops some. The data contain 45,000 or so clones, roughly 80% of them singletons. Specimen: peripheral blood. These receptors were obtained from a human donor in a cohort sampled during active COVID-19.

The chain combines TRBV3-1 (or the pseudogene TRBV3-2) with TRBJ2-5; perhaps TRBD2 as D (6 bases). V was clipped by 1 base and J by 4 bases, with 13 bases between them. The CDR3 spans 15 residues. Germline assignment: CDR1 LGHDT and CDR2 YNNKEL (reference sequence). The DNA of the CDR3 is TGTGCCAGCAGCCAAGGCGGGACCGCGGGAGAGACCCAGTACTTC. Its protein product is CASSQGGTAGETQYF.

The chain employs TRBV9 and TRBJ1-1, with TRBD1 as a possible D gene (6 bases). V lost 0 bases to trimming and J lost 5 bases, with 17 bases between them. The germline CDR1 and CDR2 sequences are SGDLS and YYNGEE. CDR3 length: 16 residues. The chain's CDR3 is CASSVGWVQGQTEAFF. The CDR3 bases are TGTGCCAGCAGCGTAGGTTGGGTTCAGGGGCAAACTGAAGCTTTCTTT.

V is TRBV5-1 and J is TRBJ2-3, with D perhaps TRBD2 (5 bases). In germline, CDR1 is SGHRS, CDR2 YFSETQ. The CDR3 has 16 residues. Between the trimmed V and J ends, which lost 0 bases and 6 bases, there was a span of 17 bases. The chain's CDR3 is CASSLEPRQLADTQYF. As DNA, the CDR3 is TGCGCCAGCAGCTTGGAGCCCCGCCAGCTAGCCGATACGCAGTATTTT.

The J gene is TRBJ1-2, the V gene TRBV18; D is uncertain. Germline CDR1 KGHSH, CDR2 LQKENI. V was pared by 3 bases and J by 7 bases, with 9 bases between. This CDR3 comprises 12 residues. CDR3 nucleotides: TGTGCCAGCTCACCCGTAGAGGCTGGCTACACCTTC. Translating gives CASSPVEAGYTF.

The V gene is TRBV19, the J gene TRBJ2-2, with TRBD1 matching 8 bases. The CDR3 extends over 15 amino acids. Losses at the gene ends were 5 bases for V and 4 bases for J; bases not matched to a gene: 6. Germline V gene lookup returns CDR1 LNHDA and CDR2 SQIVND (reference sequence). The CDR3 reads CASSVSTGATGELFF. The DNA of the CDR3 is TGTGCCAGTAGTGTCTCGACAGGGGCCACCGGGGAGCTGTTTTTT.

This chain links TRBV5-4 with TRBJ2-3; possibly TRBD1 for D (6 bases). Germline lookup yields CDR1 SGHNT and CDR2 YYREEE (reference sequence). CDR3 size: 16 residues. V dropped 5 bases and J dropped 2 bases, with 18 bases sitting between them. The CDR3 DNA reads TGTGCCAGCAGAGGGACACTTACTTTAACCACAGATACGCAGTATTTT. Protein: CASRGTLTLTTDTQYF. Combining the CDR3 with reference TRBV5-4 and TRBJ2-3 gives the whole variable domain ETGVTQSPTHLIKTRGQQVTLRCSSQSGHNTVSWYQQALGQGPQFIFQYYREEENGRGNFPPRFSGLQFPNYSSELNVNALELDDSALYLCASRGTLTLTTDTQYFGPGTRLTVL.

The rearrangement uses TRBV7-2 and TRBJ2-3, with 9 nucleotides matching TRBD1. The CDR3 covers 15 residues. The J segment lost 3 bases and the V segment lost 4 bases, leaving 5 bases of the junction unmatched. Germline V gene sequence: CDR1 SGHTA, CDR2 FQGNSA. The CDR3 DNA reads TGTGCCAGCAGCTCACAGGGGGCTGGGACAGATACGCAGTATTTT. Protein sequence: CASSSQGAGTDTQYF.

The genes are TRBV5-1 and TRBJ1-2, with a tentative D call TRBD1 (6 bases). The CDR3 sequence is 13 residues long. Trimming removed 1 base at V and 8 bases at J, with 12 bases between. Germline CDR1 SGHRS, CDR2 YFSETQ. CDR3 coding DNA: TGCGCCAGCAGCTTGTTAGGGGGAGACGGCTACACCTTC. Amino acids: CASSLLGGDGYTF.

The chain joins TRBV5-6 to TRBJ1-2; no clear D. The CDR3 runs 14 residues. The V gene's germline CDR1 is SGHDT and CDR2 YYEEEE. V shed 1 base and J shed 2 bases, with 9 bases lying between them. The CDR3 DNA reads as TGTGCCAGCAGCTTGCGCCGAGGGAACTATGGCTACACCTTC. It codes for CASSLRRGNYGYTF.

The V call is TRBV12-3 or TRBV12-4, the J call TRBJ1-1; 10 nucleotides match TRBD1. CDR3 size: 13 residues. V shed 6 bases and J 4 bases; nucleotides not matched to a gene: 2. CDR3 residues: CASRTGGITEAFF. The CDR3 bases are TGTGCCAGCAGGACAGGGGGCATCACTGAAGCTTTCTTT.

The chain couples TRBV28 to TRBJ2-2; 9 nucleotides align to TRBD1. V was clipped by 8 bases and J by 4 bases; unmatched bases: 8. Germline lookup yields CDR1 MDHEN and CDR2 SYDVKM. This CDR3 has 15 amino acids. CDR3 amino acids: CASLTHRGPTGELFF. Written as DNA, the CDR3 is TGTGCCAGCCTAACCCACAGGGGGCCCACCGGGGAGCTGTTTTTT.